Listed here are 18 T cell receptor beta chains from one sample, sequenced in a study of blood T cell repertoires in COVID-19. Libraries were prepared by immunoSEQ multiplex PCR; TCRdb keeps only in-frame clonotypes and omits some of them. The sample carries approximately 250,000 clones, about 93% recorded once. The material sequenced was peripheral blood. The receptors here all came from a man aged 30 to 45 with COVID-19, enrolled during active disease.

For the CDR3, the DNA is TGTGCCACCAGCAGAACAGGGTTCCAAGAGACCCAGTACTTC. It specifies CATSRTGFQETQYF. V usage is TRBV15 and J usage is TRBJ2-5, with D perhaps matching TRBD1 (6 bases). CDR1 and CDR2 from the germline V gene are LNHNV and YYDKDF (reference sequence). This CDR3 has 14 amino acids. Between the trimmed V and J ends, which lost 2 bases and 1 base, there was a span of 8 bases.

The CDR3 coding sequence is TGCGCCAGCAGCGGAACTAGCGGAAGCACAGATACGCAGTATTTT. This sequence encodes CASSGTSGSTDTQYF. The rearrangement uses TRBV5-1 and TRBJ2-3; 8 bases match TRBD2. CDR3 length: 15 amino acids. Germline-derived CDR1 and CDR2 are SGHRS and YFSETQ. After removal of 4 bases from V and 0 bases from J, the junction contained 4 bases not matched to a gene. The full variable domain, its missing parts supplied by reference TRBV5-1 and TRBJ2-3, is KAGVTQTPRYLIKTRGQQVTLSCSPISGHRSVSWYQQTPGQGLQFLFEYFSETQRNKGNFPGRFSGRQFSNSRSEMNVSTLELGDSALYLCASSGTSGSTDTQYFGPGTRLTVL.

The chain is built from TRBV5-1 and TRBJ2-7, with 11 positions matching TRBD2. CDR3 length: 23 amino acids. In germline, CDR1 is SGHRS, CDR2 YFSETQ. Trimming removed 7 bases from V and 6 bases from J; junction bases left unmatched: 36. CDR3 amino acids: CASQALLAGGVRVGGLPLSEQYF. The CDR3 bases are TGCGCCAGCCAAGCCCTCCTAGCGGGGGGTGTACGTGTAGGGGGGCTGCCTCTCAGCGAGCAGTACTTC.

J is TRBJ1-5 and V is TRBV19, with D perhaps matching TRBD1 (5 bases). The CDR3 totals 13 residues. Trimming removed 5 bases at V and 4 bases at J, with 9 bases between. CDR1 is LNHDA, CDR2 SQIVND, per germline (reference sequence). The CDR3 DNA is TGTGCCAGTAGTGGCCGGGGGAATCAGCCCCAGCATTTT. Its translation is CASSGRGNQPQHF.

The CDR3 sequence: CASRGDRGRDTEAFF. CDR3 sequence (DNA): TGTGCCAGCAGGGGGGACAGGGGGCGGGACACTGAAGCTTTCTTT. The chain has TRBV6-5 and TRBJ1-1, with 12 positions matching TRBD1. The germline gives CDR1 MNHEY, CDR2 SVGAGI. The CDR3 extends over 15 amino acids. V shed 6 bases and J 3 bases; nucleotides not matched to a gene: 5.

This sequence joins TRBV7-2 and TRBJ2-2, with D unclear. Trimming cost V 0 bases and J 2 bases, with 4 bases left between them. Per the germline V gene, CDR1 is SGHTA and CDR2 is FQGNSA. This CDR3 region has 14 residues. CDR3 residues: CASSLAANTGELFF. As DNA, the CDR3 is TGTGCCAGCAGCTTAGCGGCCAACACCGGGGAGCTGTTTTTT. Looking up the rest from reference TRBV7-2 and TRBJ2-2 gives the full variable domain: GAGVSQSPSNKVTEKGKDVELRCDPISGHTALYWYRQSLGQGLEFLIYFQGNSAPDKSGLPSDRFSAERTGGSVSTLTIQRTQQEDSAVYLCASSLAANTGELFFGEGSRLTVL.

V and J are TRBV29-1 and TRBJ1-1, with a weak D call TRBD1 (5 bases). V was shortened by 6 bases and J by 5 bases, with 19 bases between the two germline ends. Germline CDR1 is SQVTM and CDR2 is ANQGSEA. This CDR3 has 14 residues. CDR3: CSVADSLERTEAFF. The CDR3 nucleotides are TGCAGCGTGGCTGACAGCCTTGAACGGACTGAAGCTTTCTTT.

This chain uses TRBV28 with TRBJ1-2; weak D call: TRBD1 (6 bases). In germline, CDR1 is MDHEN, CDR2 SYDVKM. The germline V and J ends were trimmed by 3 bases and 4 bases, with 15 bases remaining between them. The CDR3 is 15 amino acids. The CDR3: CASSFWATGIYGYTF. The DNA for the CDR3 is TGTGCCAGCAGTTTTTGGGCAACAGGGATCTATGGCTACACCTTC.

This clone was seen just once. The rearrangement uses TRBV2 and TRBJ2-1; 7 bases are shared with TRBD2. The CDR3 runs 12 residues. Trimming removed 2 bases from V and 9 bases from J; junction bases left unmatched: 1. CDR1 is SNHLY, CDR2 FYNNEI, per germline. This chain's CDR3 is CASSEQRGEQFF. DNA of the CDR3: TGTGCCAGCAGTGAACAGCGGGGTGAGCAGTTCTTC.

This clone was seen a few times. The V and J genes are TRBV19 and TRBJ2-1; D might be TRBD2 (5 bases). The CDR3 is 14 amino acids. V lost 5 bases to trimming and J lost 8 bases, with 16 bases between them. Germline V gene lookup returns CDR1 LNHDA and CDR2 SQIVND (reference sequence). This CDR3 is CASSVRTSSHEQFF. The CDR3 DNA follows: TGTGCCAGTAGTGTCAGAACTAGTAGCCATGAGCAGTTCTTC.

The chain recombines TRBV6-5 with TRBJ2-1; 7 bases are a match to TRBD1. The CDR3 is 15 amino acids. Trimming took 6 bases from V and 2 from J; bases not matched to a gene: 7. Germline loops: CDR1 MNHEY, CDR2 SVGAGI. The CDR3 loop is CASRKGQATYNEQFF. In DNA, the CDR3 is TGTGCCAGCAGAAAAGGACAGGCAACCTACAATGAGCAGTTCTTC.

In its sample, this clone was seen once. CDR3 in amino acids: CASSLGIRRGPFQETQYF. The CDR3 coding sequence is TGTGCCAGCAGCTTGGGGATCCGGCGGGGGCCCTTCCAAGAGACCCAGTACTTC. The J gene is TRBJ2-5, the V gene TRBV11-2; D perhaps matches TRBD2 (7 bases). The CDR3 runs 18 residues. The germline V gene has CDR1 SGHAT and CDR2 FQNNGV. With 3 bases removed from V and 1 base from J, the gap between germline ends came to 21 bases.

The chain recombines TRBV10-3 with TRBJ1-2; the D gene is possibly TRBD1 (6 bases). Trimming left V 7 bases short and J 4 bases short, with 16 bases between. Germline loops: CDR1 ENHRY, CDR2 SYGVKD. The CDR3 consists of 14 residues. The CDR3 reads CAITWGDRSYGYTF. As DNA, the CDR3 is TGTGCCATCACATGGGGTGACAGGAGCTATGGCTACACCTTC.

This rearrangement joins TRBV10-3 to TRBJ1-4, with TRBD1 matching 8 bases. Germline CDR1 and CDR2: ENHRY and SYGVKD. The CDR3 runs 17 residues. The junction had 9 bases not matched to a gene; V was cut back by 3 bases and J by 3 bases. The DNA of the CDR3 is TGTGCCATCAGTGATTTCGGACAGGGCCCGTCTAATGAAAAACTGTTTTTT. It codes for CAISDFGQGPSNEKLFF.

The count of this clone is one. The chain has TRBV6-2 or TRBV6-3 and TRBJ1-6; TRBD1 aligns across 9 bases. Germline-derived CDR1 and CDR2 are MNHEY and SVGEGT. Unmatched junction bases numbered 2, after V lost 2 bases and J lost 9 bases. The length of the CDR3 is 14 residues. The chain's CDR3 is CASSYRDRVSPLHF. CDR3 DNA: TGTGCCAGCAGTTACCGGGACAGGGTTTCACCCCTCCACTTT.

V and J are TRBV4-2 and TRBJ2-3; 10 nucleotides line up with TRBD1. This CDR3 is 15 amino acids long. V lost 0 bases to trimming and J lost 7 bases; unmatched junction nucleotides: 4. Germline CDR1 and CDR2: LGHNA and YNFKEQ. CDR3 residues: CASSQEGQGLNTQYF. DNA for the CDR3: TGTGCCAGCAGCCAAGAGGGACAGGGGCTAAATACGCAGTATTTT.

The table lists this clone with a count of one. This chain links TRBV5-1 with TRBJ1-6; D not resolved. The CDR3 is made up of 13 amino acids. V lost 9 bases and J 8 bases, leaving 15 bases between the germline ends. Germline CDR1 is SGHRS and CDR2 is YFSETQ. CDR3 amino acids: CATRDLRDSPLHF. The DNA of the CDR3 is TGCGCCACCCGGGATCTTCGGGATTCACCCCTCCACTTT.

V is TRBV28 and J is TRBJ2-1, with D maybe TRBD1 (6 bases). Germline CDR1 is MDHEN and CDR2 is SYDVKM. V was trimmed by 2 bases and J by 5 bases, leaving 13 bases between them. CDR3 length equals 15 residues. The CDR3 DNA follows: TGTGCCAGCAGTTTACTCAAGGACAGTAACAATGAGCAGTTCTTC. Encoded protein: CASSLLKDSNNEQFF.